This record looks at one T cell receptor (beta chain) sequence and its context. These data come from a study of blood T cell repertoires in COVID-19. Study details: The United States, Italy and Spain supplied acute and convalescent COVID-19 samples.

This CDR3 has 17 amino acids. The germline V gene encodes CDR1 MNHEY and CDR2 SMNVEV (reference sequence). V trimming: 3 bases; J trimming: 5 bases; junction bases outside the gene matches: 14. Under the authors' procedure: Amplification with reference gene primers provided the estimates of nucleated cell counts. Clones were sequenced by immunoSEQ multiplex PCR, and TCRdb holds only the in-frame ones, with some missing. Clone size and the V and J calls come from that table; the DNA yielded D and trimming. The repertoire holds roughly 220,000 clones, with roughly 76% as singletons. The sequenced material came from peripheral blood. This sequence was found in a woman older than 75 with COVID-19, enrolled during active disease. The chain links TRBV27 to TRBJ2-5; 8 bases match TRBD2. This CDR3 is CASSFALGRGARETQYF. CDR3 bases: TGTGCCAGCAGTTTTGCTCTGGGGCGGGGGGCCAGGGAGACCCAGTACTTC.